A single count supports the clone carrying this T cell receptor beta chain. The source of the sample is a study of blood T cell repertoires in COVID-19. Background on the study: PBMCs, B-cell-depleted T cells, or T cells provided the cDNA or gDNA that made up the material.

The V end lost 6 bases, the J end lost 3 bases, and 16 bases lay between the germline ends. Germline V lookup: CDR1 MNHEY, CDR2 SMNVEV (reference sequence). The CDR3 covers 15 residues. Recruits, aged roughly 18 to 90 years, lived in 24 US areas. Clones were read by immunoSEQ multiplex PCR, and TCRdb kept only the in-frame ones, dropping some. The sample has over 150,000 clones; 70% to 85% are singletons. Specimen: PBMCs or T cells enriched from blood (not recorded which). The origin of this receptor is a woman aged 45-65 years who had recovered from COVID-19. The chain has TRBV27 and TRBJ2-3; tentatively, D is TRBD2 (6 bases). CDR3 DNA: TGTGCCAGCAGCCAACGAGGGGAGGAAACAGATACGCAGTATTTT. It yields the protein CASSQRGEETDTQYF.